Detailed here is one T cell receptor beta chain. The missing CDR3 end, 3 residues past where the read stops, is filled in from the germline J gene. This entry is derived from a study of T cell clonality in common variable immunodeficiency. Produced via immunoSEQ multiplex PCR; TCRdb's table is partial and in-frame only. Sampling found approximately 50,000 clones, none seen once. Per germline, CDR1 DFQATT and CDR2 SNEGSKA (reference sequence). Trimming cost V 3 bases and J 4 bases, with 12 bases left between them. The CDR3 runs 13 residues. This TCR was recovered from a person aged 18 to 70 in good health. The sample consisted of peripheral blood mononuclear cells. The V and J genes are TRBV20-1 and TRBJ1-2; D call uncertain. CDR3 DNA (partial): TGCAGTGCTAGGGAGCTAGCATCCTATGGC. Its protein is CSARELASYG. The full CDR3 is CSARELASYGYTF.